The source of this T cell receptor beta chain is a study of OX40 agonist ivuxolimab in advanced cancers. Describing the broader study: Ivuxolimab was an agonistic, fully human IgG2 monoclonal antibody directed against OX40 (CD134), a costimulatory receptor. Intravenous ivuxolimab was administered to patients every 2 weeks at six dose levels: 0.01, 0.1, 0.3, 1.5, 3 and 10 mg/kg. Of the roughly 52 dose-escalation patients, hepatocellular carcinoma was present in about 20, melanoma in around 15, renal cell carcinoma in 9 and head and neck cancer in 9. The dose-escalation cohort was 82.7% male with a mean age of roughly 60 years, ranging from roughly 23 to 79. Prior anti-PD-1, anti-PD-L1 or anti-CTLA-4 therapy was permitted, and checkpoint inhibitors had been received by around 39% of dose-escalation patients. Partial responses were achieved by three dose-escalation patients, of whom one had hepatocellular carcinoma and two had cutaneous melanoma. Peripheral TCRbeta sequencing was intended to test whether TCR sequence diversity was altered and clonal T-cell expansion was caused by ivuxolimab. The paper describes the monotherapy dose-escalation part (N ≈ 50 patients) of the phase I trial of ivuxolimab.

Genomic DNA was isolated from the sorted cells so that the TCRbeta CDR3 region could be sequenced. TCRbeta CDR3 regions were sequenced using the immunoSEQ Assay. This is the immuneACCESS table as TCRdb keeps it, with only in-frame sequences that have V and J called. A part of the clones is gone; compared with another copy, unresolved V genes explain less than half, and the rest is unexplained. In this sample the table shows fewer than 70,000 clones, around 80% of which occur a single time. Of the sample, around 2.1% is held by the ten largest clones. What the work shows at the level of the full study, not this receptor alone: At doses of 0.1 to 3.0 mg/kg, clonal expansion of both CD4+ and CD8+ blood T cells was observed from baseline to week 6. Low levels of normalized T-cell clonal expansion were also seen in some patients who did not respond. In partial responders in the 0.1-3.0 mg/kg groups, normalized peripheral clonal expansion was found to be among the lowest, especially among CD8+ T cells. Antigen specificity was not determined for the clonally expanded peripheral T cells. On average, CD8+ T cells showed more expanded clones than CD4+ T cells after ivuxolimab.

This clone was recorded only once. Which antigen it targets is not known. Base-call qualities are not available, and no considerably larger clone is one nucleotide away. The trial excluded patients who had a history of autoimmune disease or who were on systemic immunosuppression. Peripheral blood for TCR sequencing was collected from all dose cohorts at baseline, on cycle 4 day 1, and on cycle 7 day 1. Samples came from an open-label, multicenter, first-in-human phase I dose-escalation trial of ivuxolimab. The trial enrolled adults with locally advanced or metastatic head and neck squamous cell, hepatocellular, melanoma or renal cell carcinoma. Before TCR sequencing, CD4+ T cells and CD8+ T cells from peripheral blood were sorted into separate populations. Counted from cysteine to phenylalanine, this CDR3 has 14 amino acids. CDR3 DNA is the only sequence kept; it has 42 bases, read in frame from the first base. The germline V gene sets CDR1 to MNHNS and CDR2 to SASEGT. Trimming costs V 3 bases and J 0 bases, and their ends lie 9 bases apart.

The origin of this receptor is an adult with an advanced solid tumor such as melanoma, head and neck, liver or kidney cancer. The V and J genes are TRBV6-1 and TRBJ2-7, with no D gene named confidently. The sequenced sample was CD4+ or CD8+ T cells sorted from blood, obtained in a trial of the OX40 agonist ivuxolimab. The CDR3 has the sequence CASSDRHPSYEQYF. The nucleotides read TGTGCCAGCAGTGACCGGCACCCCTCCTACGAGCAGTACTTC.